A selection of T cell receptor beta chains follows, all from one sample in a study of CD8+ T cells in alopecia areata. Using immunoSEQ multiplex PCR, the repertoire was profiled, and TCRdb retains in-frame clones only, with some absent. This table holds over 100,000 clones, 53% found once. Sequenced here: CD4+ T cells sorted from blood, sampled at week 4, from a patient treated with tofacitinib. These receptor sequences come from a human donor with alopecia areata. The CDR3 runs from the conserved cysteine through the conserved F or W. Clone size is not always given. Where it is, it says once, few, many or a class for expanded clones.

abundance,len,j_gene,v_gene,CDR3aa
few,15,TRBJ2-1,TRBV9,CASRPGQGLYNEQFF
-,14,TRBJ2-2,TRBV11-2,CASSRGQGARELFF
-,13,TRBJ1-1,TRBV7-8,CASSGQPNTEAFF
once,14,TRBJ2-1,TRBV18,CASSPRGPPDEQFF
-,11,TRBJ2-1,TRBV30,CAWDLRNEQFF
-,10,TRBJ2-5,TRBV7-9,CAISQETQYF
medium-sized,15,TRBJ2-1,TRBV19,CASSIGTSVNNEQFF
-,14,TRBJ1-5,TRBV6-1,CASTRDRSNQPQHF
-,13,TRBJ2-5,TRBV25-1,CASSETPPRTQYF
many,14,TRBJ2-1,TRBV25-1,CASSELGRFNEQFF
-,10,TRBJ2-3,TRBV20-1,CSALKLAQYF
-,14,TRBJ2-3,TRBV29-1,CSVDTSGAAATQYF
few,16,TRBJ2-6,TRBV4-1,CASSQDVDRLHNVLTF